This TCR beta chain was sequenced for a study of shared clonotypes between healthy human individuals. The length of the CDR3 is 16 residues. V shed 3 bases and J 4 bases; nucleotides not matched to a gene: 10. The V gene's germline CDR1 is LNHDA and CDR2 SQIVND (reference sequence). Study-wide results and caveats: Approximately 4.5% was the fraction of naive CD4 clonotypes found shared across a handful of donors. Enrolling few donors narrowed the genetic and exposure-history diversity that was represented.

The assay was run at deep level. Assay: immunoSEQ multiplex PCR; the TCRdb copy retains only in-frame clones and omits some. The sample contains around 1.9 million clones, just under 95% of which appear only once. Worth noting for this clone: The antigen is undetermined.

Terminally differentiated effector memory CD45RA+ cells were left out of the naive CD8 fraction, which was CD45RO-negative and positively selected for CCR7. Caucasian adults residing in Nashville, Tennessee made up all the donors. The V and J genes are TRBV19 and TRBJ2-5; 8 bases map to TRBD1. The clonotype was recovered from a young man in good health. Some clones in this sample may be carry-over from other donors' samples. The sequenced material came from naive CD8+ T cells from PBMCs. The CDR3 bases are TGTGCCAGTAGTATCTTCTGGACAGGGAAGTCAGAGACCCAGTACTTC. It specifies CASSIFWTGKSETQYF.